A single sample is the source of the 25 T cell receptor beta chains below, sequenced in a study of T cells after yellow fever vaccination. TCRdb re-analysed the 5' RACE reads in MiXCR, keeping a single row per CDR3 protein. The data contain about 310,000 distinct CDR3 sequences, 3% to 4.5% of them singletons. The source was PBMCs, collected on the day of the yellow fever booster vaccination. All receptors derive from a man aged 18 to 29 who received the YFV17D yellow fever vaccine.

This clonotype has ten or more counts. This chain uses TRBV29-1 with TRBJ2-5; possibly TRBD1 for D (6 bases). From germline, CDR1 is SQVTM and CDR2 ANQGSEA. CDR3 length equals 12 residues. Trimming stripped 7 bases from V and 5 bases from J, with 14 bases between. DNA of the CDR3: TGCAGCGGCTCAGGGGTTCAGGAGACCCAGTACTTC. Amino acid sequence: CSGSGVQETQYF.

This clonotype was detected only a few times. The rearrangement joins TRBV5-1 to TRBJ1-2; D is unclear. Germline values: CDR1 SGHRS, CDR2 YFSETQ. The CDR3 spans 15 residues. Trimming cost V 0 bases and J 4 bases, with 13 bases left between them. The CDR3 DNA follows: TGCGCCAGCAGCTTGGATCCAGTAGTCCCCTATGGCTACACCTTC. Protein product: CASSLDPVVPYGYTF.

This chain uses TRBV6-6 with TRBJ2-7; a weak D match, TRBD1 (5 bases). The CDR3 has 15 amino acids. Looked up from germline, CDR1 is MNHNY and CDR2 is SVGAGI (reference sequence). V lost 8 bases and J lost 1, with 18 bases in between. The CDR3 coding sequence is TGTGCCAGCCGGCCGGAGTCAGGGCAATCCTACGAGCAGTACTTC. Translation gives CASRPESGQSYEQYF.

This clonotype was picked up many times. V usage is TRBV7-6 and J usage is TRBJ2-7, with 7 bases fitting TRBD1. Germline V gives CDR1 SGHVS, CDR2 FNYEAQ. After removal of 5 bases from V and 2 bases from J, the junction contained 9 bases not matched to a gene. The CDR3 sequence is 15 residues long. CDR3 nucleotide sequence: TGTGCCAGCAGCCCCGTGACAGGGCGTACCTACGAGCAGTACTTC. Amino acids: CASSPVTGRTYEQYF.

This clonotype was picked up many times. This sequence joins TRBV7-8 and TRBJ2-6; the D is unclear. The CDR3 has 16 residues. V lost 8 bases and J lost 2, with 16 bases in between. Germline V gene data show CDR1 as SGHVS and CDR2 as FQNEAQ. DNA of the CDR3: TGTGCCAGCCCCGGGCGATATGGGACTGGGGCCAACGTCCTGACTTTC. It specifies CASPGRYGTGANVLTF.

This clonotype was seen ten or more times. In DNA form, the CDR3 reads TGTGCCAGCAGAGGGGGGGGTCCCAAGCCCCAGCATTTT. This gives the protein CASRGGGPKPQHF. V usage is TRBV28 and J usage is TRBJ1-5; D possibly corresponds to TRBD1 (6 bases). Germline CDR1 MDHEN, CDR2 SYDVKM. V was cut by 6 bases and J by 8 bases, with 14 bases left in between. The CDR3 covers 13 residues.

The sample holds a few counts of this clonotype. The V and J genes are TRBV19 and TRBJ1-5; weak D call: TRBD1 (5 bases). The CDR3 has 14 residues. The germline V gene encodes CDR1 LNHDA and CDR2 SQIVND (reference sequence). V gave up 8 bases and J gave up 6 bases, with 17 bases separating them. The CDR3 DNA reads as TGTGCCAGTTGGGGGTGGCAGGAGGGTCAGCCCCAGCATTTT. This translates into CASWGWQEGQPQHF.

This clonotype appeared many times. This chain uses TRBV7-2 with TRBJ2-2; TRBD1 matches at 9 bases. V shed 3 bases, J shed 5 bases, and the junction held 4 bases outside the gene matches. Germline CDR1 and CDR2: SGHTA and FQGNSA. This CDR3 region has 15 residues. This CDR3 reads CASSFGTGTTGELFF. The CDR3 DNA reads TGTGCCAGCAGCTTCGGGACAGGGACTACCGGGGAGCTGTTTTTT.

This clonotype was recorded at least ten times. CDR3 sequence: CASSFVGQSTDTQYF. The CDR3, as DNA: TGTGCCAGCAGCTTCGTCGGGCAGAGCACAGATACGCAGTATTTT. J is TRBJ2-3 and V is TRBV7-8; D unresolved. This CDR3 is built from 15 residues. V was trimmed by 3 bases and J by 0 bases, leaving 10 bases between them. CDR1 and CDR2 (germline): SGHVS, FQNEAQ.

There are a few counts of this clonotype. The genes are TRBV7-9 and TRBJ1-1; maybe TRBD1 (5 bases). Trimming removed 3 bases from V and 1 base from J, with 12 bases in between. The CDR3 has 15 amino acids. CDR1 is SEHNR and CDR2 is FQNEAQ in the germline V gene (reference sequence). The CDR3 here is CASSFAGTENTEAFF. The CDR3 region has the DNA TGTGCCAGCAGCTTCGCTGGGACGGAGAACACTGAAGCTTTCTTT.

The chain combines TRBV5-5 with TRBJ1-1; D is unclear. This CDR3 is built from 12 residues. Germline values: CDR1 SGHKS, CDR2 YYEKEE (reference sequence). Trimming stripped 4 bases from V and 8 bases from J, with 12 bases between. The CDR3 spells CASSVVGWEAFF. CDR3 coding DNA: TGTGCCAGCAGCGTCGTAGGGTGGGAAGCTTTCTTT.

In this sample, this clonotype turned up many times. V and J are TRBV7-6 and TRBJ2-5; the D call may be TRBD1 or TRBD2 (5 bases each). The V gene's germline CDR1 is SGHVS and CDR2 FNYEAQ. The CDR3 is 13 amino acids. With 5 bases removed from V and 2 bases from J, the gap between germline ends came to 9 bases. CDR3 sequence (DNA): TGTGCCAGCAGCATGGGACGGCAAGAGACCCAGTACTTC. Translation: CASSMGRQETQYF.

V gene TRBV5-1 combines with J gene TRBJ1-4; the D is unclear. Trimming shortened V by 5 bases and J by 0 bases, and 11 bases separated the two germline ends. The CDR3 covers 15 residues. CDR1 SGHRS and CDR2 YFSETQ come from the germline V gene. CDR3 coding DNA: TGCGCCAGCAGAGTTTCGGGAGCAACTAATGAAAAACTGTTTTTT. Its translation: CASRVSGATNEKLFF.

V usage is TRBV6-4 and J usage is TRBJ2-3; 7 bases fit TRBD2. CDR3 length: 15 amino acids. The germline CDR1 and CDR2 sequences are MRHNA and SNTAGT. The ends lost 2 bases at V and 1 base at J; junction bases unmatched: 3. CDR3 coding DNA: TGTGCCAGCAGTGACGGGGCGGGGGGCACAGATACGCAGTATTTT. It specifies CASSDGAGGTDTQYF.

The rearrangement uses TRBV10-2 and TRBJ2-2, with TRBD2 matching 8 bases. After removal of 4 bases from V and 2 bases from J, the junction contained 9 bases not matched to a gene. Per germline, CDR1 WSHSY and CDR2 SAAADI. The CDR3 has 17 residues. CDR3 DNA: TGCGCCAGCAGTGGTACTAGCGGCTACTTTAACACCGGGGAGCTGTTTTTT. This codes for CASSGTSGYFNTGELFF.

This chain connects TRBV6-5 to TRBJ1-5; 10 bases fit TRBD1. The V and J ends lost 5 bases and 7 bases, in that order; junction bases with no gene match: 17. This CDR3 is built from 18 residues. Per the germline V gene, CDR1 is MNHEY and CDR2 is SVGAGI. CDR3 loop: CASSPLHLGQGTRQPQHF. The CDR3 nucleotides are TGTGCCAGCAGTCCCCTCCATCTGGGACAGGGGACTCGACAGCCCCAGCATTTT.

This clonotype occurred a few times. This CDR3 is CASSFQSNQPQHF. The CDR3 DNA follows: TGTGCCAGCAGTTTTCAGAGCAATCAGCCCCAGCATTTT. The chain combines TRBV27 with TRBJ1-5; D is uncertain. Germline V gene lookup returns CDR1 MNHEY and CDR2 SMNVEV (reference sequence). V lost 3 bases, J lost 1 base, and 4 bases lay in between. CDR3 length equals 13 residues.

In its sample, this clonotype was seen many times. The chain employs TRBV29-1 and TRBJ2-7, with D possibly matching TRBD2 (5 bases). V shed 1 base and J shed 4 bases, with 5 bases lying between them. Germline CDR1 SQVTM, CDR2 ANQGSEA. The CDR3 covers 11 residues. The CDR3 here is CSVEAGYEQYF. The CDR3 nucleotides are TGCAGCGTTGAAGCGGGATACGAGCAGTACTTC.

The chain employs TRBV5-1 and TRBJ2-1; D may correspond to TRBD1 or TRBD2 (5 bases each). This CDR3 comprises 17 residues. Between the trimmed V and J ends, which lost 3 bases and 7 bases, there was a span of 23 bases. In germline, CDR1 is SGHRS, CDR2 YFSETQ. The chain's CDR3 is CASSSTPLGRARNEQFF. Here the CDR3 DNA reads TGCGCCAGCAGCTCCACCCCATTGGGACGGGCACGTAATGAGCAGTTCTTC.

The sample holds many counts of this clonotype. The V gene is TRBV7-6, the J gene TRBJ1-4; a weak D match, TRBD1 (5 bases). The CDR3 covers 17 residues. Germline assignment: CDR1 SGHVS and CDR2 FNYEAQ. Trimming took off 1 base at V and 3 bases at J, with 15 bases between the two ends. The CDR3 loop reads CASSLEGTGRANEKLFF. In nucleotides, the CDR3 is TGTGCCAGCAGCTTAGAGGGGACGGGGCGCGCTAATGAAAAACTGTTTTTT.

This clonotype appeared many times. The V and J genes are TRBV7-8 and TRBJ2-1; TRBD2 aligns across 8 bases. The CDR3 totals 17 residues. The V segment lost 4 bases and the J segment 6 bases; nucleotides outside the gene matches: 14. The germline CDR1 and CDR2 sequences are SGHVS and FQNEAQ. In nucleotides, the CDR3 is TGTGCCAGCAGCTCCTATCGAGCCGGGACTAGAGGCAATGAGCAGTTCTTC. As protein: CASSSYRAGTRGNEQFF. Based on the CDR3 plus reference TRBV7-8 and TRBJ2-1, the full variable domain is GAGVSQSPRYKVAKRGQDVALRCDPISGHVSLFWYQQALGQGPEFLTYFQNEAQLDKSGLPSDRFFAERPEGSVSTLKIQRTQQEDSAVYLCASSSYRAGTRGNEQFFGPGTRLTVL.

The CDR3 is CASRISLGNIQYF. The CDR3 DNA reads as TGTGCCAGCAGGATCTCCCTGGGCAACATTCAGTACTTC. The rearrangement uses TRBV27 and TRBJ2-4; D ambiguous. This CDR3 contains 13 residues. Germline CDR1 MNHEY, CDR2 SMNVEV (reference sequence). V was cut by 6 bases and J by 7 bases, with 13 bases left in between.

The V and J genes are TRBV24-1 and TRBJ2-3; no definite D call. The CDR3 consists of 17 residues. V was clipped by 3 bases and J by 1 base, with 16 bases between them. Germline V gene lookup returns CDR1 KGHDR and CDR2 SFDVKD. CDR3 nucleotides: TGTGCCACCAGTGATGCAACAGTGGCTTGGCGCACAGATACGCAGTATTTT. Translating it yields CATSDATVAWRTDTQYF.

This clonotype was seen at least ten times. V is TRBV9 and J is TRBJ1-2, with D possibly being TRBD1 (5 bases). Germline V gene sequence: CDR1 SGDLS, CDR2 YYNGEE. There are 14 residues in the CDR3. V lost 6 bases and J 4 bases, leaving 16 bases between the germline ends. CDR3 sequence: CASKETGVGYGYTF. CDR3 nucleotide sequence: TGTGCCAGCAAGGAGACGGGGGTCGGCTATGGCTACACCTTC. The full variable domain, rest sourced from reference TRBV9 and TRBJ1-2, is DSGVTQTPKHLITATGQRVTLRCSPRSGDLSVYWYQQSLDQGLQFLIQYYNGEERAKGNILERFSAQQFPDLHSELNLSSLELGDSALYFCASKETGVGYGYTFGSGTRLTVV.

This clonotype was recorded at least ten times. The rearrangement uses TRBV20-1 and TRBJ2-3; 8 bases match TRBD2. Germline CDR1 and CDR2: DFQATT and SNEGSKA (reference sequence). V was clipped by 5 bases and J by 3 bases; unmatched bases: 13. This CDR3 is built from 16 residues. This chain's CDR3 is CSARLSSGGQTDTQYF. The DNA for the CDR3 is TGCAGTGCTCGACTTTCCTCGGGGGGGCAAACAGATACGCAGTATTTT.